Below are 20 T cell receptor beta chains sequenced from a single sample in a study of T cell repertoires in cytomegalovirus infection. TCRdb re-called the reads with MiXCR, one entry per CDR3 protein. This table has around 200,000 distinct CDR3 sequences, roughly a sixth appearing once. Sequencing used CD8+ T cells from PBMCs. Receptor source: a human donor in good health (CMV status not recorded). Some clones in this sample may be carry-over from other donors' samples.

This chain connects TRBV4-3 to TRBJ1-5; D is undetermined. The CDR3 contains 15 residues. V gave up 0 bases and J gave up 1 base, with 7 bases separating them. The germline V gene has CDR1 LGHNA and CDR2 YSLEER. CDR3: CASSQEYASNQPQHF. CDR3 in DNA: TGCGCCAGCAGCCAAGAGTACGCAAGCAATCAGCCCCAGCATTTT.

This clonotype has more than one count but fewer than ten. The chain couples TRBV6-2 or TRBV6-3 to TRBJ2-3; tentative D call: TRBD2 (6 bases). Germline V lookup: CDR1 MNHEY, CDR2 SVGEGT. CDR3 length: 13 amino acids. V lost 11 bases to trimming and J lost 7 bases, with 19 bases between them. The chain's CDR3 is CAGSPSVRNTQYF. The CDR3 nucleotides read TGTGCCGGGTCCCCTAGCGTCCGCAATACGCAGTATTTT.

The genes are TRBV7-8 and TRBJ1-1, with a possible D match to TRBD1 (5 bases). The CDR3 covers 12 residues. Looked up from germline, CDR1 is SGHVS and CDR2 is FQNEAQ. V lost 4 bases and J lost 4, with 7 bases in between. This CDR3 is CASSWGTTEAFF. The CDR3 coding sequence is TGTGCCAGCAGCTGGGGGACCACTGAAGCTTTCTTT.

The V call is TRBV12-3 or TRBV12-4, the J call TRBJ1-5; tentatively, D is TRBD1 (5 bases). This CDR3 region has 14 residues. The V and J ends lost 1 base and 6 bases respectively, with 10 bases between them. CDR3 protein: CASSLDSGPQPQHF. The CDR3 DNA reads TGTGCCAGCAGTTTAGATTCAGGGCCTCAGCCCCAGCATTTT.

V gene TRBV29-1 combines with J gene TRBJ2-4; unclear D gene. Trimming took off 6 bases at V and 1 base at J, with 13 bases between the two ends. This CDR3 is 14 amino acids long. Per the germline V gene, CDR1 is SQVTM and CDR2 is ANQGSEA. CDR3 nucleotide sequence: TGCAGCGTGAAAAGGGTCGGCGCCAAAAACATTCAGTACTTC. Protein product: CSVKRVGAKNIQYF.

This clonotype was seen only a few times. In nucleotides, the CDR3 is TGCGCCAGCAGCCAAGATGGAGACGGCAGCAGGGAAGCTTTCTTT. Translating it yields CASSQDGDGSREAFF. The genes are TRBV4-1 and TRBJ1-1, with unresolved D. V was pared by 0 bases and J by 8 bases, with 16 bases between. CDR3 length: 15 amino acids. Per germline, CDR1 MGHRA and CDR2 YSYEKL.

This chain links TRBV29-1 with TRBJ1-1; TRBD1 aligns across 11 bases. Germline CDR1 is SQVTM and CDR2 is ANQGSEA. CDR3 length equals 13 residues. V dropped 6 bases and J dropped 1; count of bases not matched to a gene: 1. In DNA, the CDR3 is TGCAGCGTCGGACAGGGGGCGAACACTGAAGCTTTCTTT. It specifies CSVGQGANTEAFF.

The chain recombines TRBV28 with TRBJ2-7; a possible D gene is TRBD1 (6 bases). CDR1 MDHEN and CDR2 SYDVKM come from the germline V gene. V dropped 4 bases and J dropped 0 bases, with 16 bases sitting between them. This CDR3 contains 16 residues. In DNA form, the CDR3 reads TGTGCCAGCAGTTATGCGATTCAGGGGAGCTCCTACGAGCAGTACTTC. Amino acids: CASSYAIQGSSYEQYF. The full variable domain, rest sourced from reference TRBV28 and TRBJ2-7, is DVKVTQSSRYLVKRTGEKVFLECVQDMDHENMFWYRQDPGLGLRLIYFSYDVKMKEKGDIPEGYSVSREKKERFSLILESASTNQTSMYLCASSYAIQGSSYEQYFGPGTRLTVT.

In this sample, this clonotype turned up a few times. The chain is built from TRBV7-8 and TRBJ2-1; 10 nucleotides line up with TRBD2. Unmatched junction bases numbered 10, after V lost 1 base and J lost 4 bases. Germline CDR1 and CDR2: SGHVS and FQNEAQ. The CDR3 consists of 18 residues. CDR3 DNA: TGTGCCAGCAGCTTAGGGGGCCTCACTAGCGGGGTATACAATGAGCAGTTCTTC. Amino acids: CASSLGGLTSGVYNEQFF.

This clonotype has only a few counts. The chain is built from TRBV4-3 and TRBJ2-1; 9 nucleotides agree with TRBD2. Germline V gene data show CDR1 as LGHNA and CDR2 as YSLEER. The CDR3 has 16 amino acids. The V gene end was trimmed by 4 bases and the J gene end by 9 bases; junction bases not matched to a gene: 13. CDR3 region: CASSPEPVAGASEQFF. The CDR3, as DNA: TGCGCCAGCAGCCCCGAACCCGTAGCGGGGGCTTCTGAGCAGTTCTTC.

By sample share, this clonotype is medium-sized. The chain has TRBV6-5 and TRBJ1-2; D perhaps matches TRBD1 (5 bases). The CDR3 has 12 amino acids. V shed 2 bases and J shed 10 bases, with 11 bases lying between them. CDR1 MNHEY and CDR2 SVGAGI come from the germline V gene. This chain's CDR3 is CASSYVGGDYTF. CDR3 nucleotides: TGTGCCAGCAGTTACGTCGGAGGGGACTACACCTTC.

J is TRBJ1-5 and V is TRBV7-9; no clear D gene. Per germline, CDR1 SEHNR and CDR2 FQNEAQ (reference sequence). Trimming shortened V by 8 bases and J by 4 bases, and 12 bases separated the two germline ends. This CDR3 is built from 13 residues. CDR3 DNA: TGTGCCAGCCAGCGCGGGATTAATCAGCCCCAGCATTTT. It specifies CASQRGINQPQHF.

The sample holds many counts of this clonotype. J is TRBJ1-5 and V is TRBV7-2; the D gene is possibly TRBD1 (6 bases). The germline CDR1 and CDR2 sequences are SGHTA and FQGNSA. The CDR3 contains 15 residues. V lost 1 base, J lost 4 bases, and 11 bases lay in between. The CDR3 region has the DNA TGTGCCAGCAGCTTAGGCGCAGGGGTGAATCAGCCCCAGCATTTT. Its protein product is CASSLGAGVNQPQHF. Full variable domain (rest looked up from reference TRBV7-2 and TRBJ1-5): GAGVSQSPSNKVTEKGKDVELRCDPISGHTALYWYRQSLGQGLEFLIYFQGNSAPDKSGLPSDRFSAERTGGSVSTLTIQRTQQEDSAVYLCASSLGAGVNQPQHFGDGTRLSIL.

This sequence joins TRBV14 and TRBJ2-3, with a tentative D call TRBD2 (5 bases). Trimming stripped 1 base from V and 0 bases from J, with 8 bases between. CDR3 size: 15 residues. From germline, CDR1 is SGHDN and CDR2 FVKESK. CDR3 nucleotides: TGTGCCAGCAGCCAAGGCGAGGGAAGCACAGATACGCAGTATTTT. Its translation: CASSQGEGSTDTQYF.

This clonotype was picked up a small number of times. The chain uses TRBV28 and TRBJ1-4; D remains ambiguous. The CDR3 has 14 amino acids. The V and J ends lost 6 bases and 8 bases respectively, with 16 bases between them. Germline-derived CDR1 and CDR2 are MDHEN and SYDVKM. For the CDR3, the DNA is TGTGCCAGCAGGATAGCCCCGGTGGGCGAAAAACTGTTTTTT. It codes for CASRIAPVGEKLFF. Full variable domain (missing parts from reference TRBV28 and TRBJ1-4): DVKVTQSSRYLVKRTGEKVFLECVQDMDHENMFWYRQDPGLGLRLIYFSYDVKMKEKGDIPEGYSVSREKKERFSLILESASTNQTSMYLCASRIAPVGEKLFFGSGTQLSVL.

As DNA, the CDR3 is TGTGCCAGCAGCCAAGCCGACAGCACCTACGAGCAGTACTTC. Amino acids: CASSQADSTYEQYF. The chain joins TRBV14 to TRBJ2-7, with D perhaps TRBD1 (5 bases). CDR1 and CDR2 (germline): SGHDN, FVKESK. V lost 1 base, J lost 2 bases, and 9 bases lay in between. This CDR3 spans 14 amino acids.

The sample holds a few counts of this clonotype. V and J are TRBV7-2 and TRBJ1-5; D is undetermined. Germline V lookup: CDR1 SGHTA, CDR2 FQGNSA. The CDR3 sequence is 14 residues long. V lost 2 bases, J lost 4 bases, and 9 bases lay in between. Here the CDR3 DNA reads TGTGCCAGCAGCTTACGGGAGATGAATCAGCCCCAGCATTTT. Encoded protein: CASSLREMNQPQHF.

This clonotype was seen many times. This chain connects TRBV28 to TRBJ1-5; D uncertain. The germline V gene encodes CDR1 MDHEN and CDR2 SYDVKM. There are 14 residues in the CDR3. Between the trimmed V and J ends, which lost 5 bases and 3 bases, there was a span of 11 bases. CDR3 amino acids: CASSIPGDNQPQHF. The CDR3 nucleotides read TGTGCCAGCAGTATCCCAGGAGACAATCAGCCCCAGCATTTT.

There are a few counts of this clonotype. The chain carries TRBV12-3 or TRBV12-4 and TRBJ2-5, with TRBD1 identical over 10 bases. CDR3 length equals 17 residues. The V gene end was trimmed by 5 bases and the J gene end by 3 bases; junction bases not matched to a gene: 12. The CDR3, as DNA: TGTGCCAGCAGTACCTCCCCACCCGGGACAGGGGAAGAGACCCAGTACTTC. This gives the protein CASSTSPPGTGEETQYF.

The chain combines TRBV29-1 with TRBJ2-5, with D unclear. The V end lost 2 bases, the J end lost 4 bases, and 2 bases lay between the germline ends. This CDR3 has 10 amino acids. CDR1 SQVTM and CDR2 ANQGSEA come from the germline V gene. CDR3 coding DNA: TGCAGCGTTGAACGAGAGACCCAGTACTTC. Amino acid sequence: CSVERETQYF.